The 17 T cell receptor beta chains presented below share a single source sample, sequenced in a study of blood T cell repertoires in COVID-19. Assay used: immunoSEQ multiplex PCR; TCRdb lists only in-frame clones, some missing. In the table there are about 55,000 clones, 85% to 90% of which are singletons. The sequencing input was peripheral blood. The origin of the receptors is a man in his sixties with active COVID-19.

The chain recombines TRBV11-2 with TRBJ2-6; D might be TRBD2 (6 bases). The CDR3 is 16 residues long. CDR1 and CDR2 (germline): SGHAT, FQNNGV. Trimming cost V 5 bases and J 4 bases, with 15 bases left between them. The CDR3: CASSDYGSSGANVLTF. For the CDR3, the DNA is TGTGCCAGCAGCGACTACGGGAGTTCCGGGGCCAACGTCCTGACTTTC.

V usage is TRBV3-1 (or the pseudogene TRBV3-2) and J usage is TRBJ2-7; D not certain. Germline CDR1 reads LGHDT; CDR2 reads YNNKEL (reference sequence). V shed 0 bases and J shed 6 bases, with 3 bases lying between them. This CDR3 is 11 amino acids long. This CDR3 reads CASSQEREQYF. The CDR3 DNA sequence: TGTGCCAGCAGCCAAGAGCGCGAGCAGTACTTC.

This chain joins TRBV5-1 and TRBJ2-7; TRBD2 matches at 7 bases. V was pared by 3 bases and J by 0 bases, with 6 bases of the junction left unmatched. The CDR3 is 15 residues long. Germline V gene sequence: CDR1 SGHRS, CDR2 YFSETQ. The CDR3 DNA follows: TGCGCCAGCAGCTCAGACGGGACTACCTCCTACGAGCAGTACTTC. As protein: CASSSDGTTSYEQYF.

This sequence joins TRBV11-2 and TRBJ1-2, with a weak D call TRBD1 (5 bases). The CDR3 totals 15 residues. CDR1 and CDR2 (germline): SGHAT, FQNNGV. Trimming stripped 1 base from V and 6 bases from J, with 15 bases between. The CDR3 reads CASSLVLTAKNGYTF. In DNA, the CDR3 is TGTGCCAGCAGCTTAGTTTTGACAGCCAAAAATGGCTACACCTTC.

This clone was seen just once. The rearrangement joins TRBV19 to TRBJ1-6, with unresolved D. The CDR3 runs 18 residues. From germline, CDR1 is LNHDA and CDR2 SQIVND (reference sequence). Trimming pared 0 bases from V and 2 bases from J, leaving 14 bases between. The CDR3 region is CASSIDGGNHPYNSPLHF. The DNA of the CDR3 is TGTGCCAGTAGTATAGACGGCGGCAACCACCCCTATAATTCACCCCTCCACTTT.

The chain links TRBV4-1 to TRBJ2-2; tentative D call: TRBD2 (5 bases). Germline CDR1 and CDR2: MGHRA and YSYEKL. This CDR3 is 18 amino acids long. Trimming took off 0 bases at V and 0 bases at J, with 14 bases between the two ends. The CDR3 is CASSQDLFGLANTGELFF. CDR3 DNA: TGCGCCAGCAGCCAAGACCTTTTCGGACTCGCGAACACCGGGGAGCTGTTTTTT.

V and J are TRBV5-1 and TRBJ2-7, with 11 bases aligning to TRBD2. The germline CDR1 and CDR2 sequences are SGHRS and YFSETQ. This CDR3 has 16 residues. V was clipped by 3 bases and J by 5 bases; unmatched bases: 10. The CDR3 sequence is CASSSRNSGGVDEQYF. The CDR3 region has the DNA TGCGCCAGCAGCTCCCGAAATAGCGGGGGGGTGGACGAGCAGTACTTC.

This chain connects TRBV9 to TRBJ2-1, with 7 bases identical to TRBD1. V was pared by 3 bases and J by 7 bases, with 7 bases of the junction left unmatched. Germline CDR1 and CDR2: SGDLS and YYNGEE. The CDR3 has 14 amino acids. CDR3 nucleotide sequence: TGTGCCAGCAGCGGAGGGGGCCTGGGGAATGAGCAGTTCTTC. Its translation: CASSGGGLGNEQFF.

The rearrangement links TRBV30 to TRBJ1-5, with a weak D call TRBD1 (6 bases). This CDR3 region has 15 residues. With 3 bases removed from V and 2 bases from J, the gap between germline ends came to 14 bases. CDR1 and CDR2 from the germline V gene are GTSNPN and SVGIG (reference sequence). This chain's CDR3 is CAWSNGGLGNQPQHF. CDR3 bases: TGTGCCTGGAGCAATGGGGGCCTGGGCAATCAGCCCCAGCATTTT.

The gene calls are TRBV11-2 and TRBJ1-2; D is possibly TRBD1 (5 bases). The germline gives CDR1 SGHAT, CDR2 FQNNGV. This CDR3 region has 16 residues. Trimming pared 0 bases from V and 1 base from J, leaving 12 bases between. The DNA for the CDR3 is TGTGCCAGCAGCTTAGATTTGCAGGGCGTTAACTATGGCTACACCTTC. Translation: CASSLDLQGVNYGYTF.

This sequence joins TRBV7-8 and TRBJ2-5; D may be TRBD1 (5 bases). The V gene's germline CDR1 is SGHVS and CDR2 FQNEAQ. V was shortened by 8 bases and J by 0 bases, with 7 bases between the two germline ends. The CDR3 has 12 amino acids. The CDR3 region has the DNA TGTGCCAGCGGGGCGTACCAAGAGACCCAGTACTTC. Translated: CASGAYQETQYF.

J is TRBJ2-2 and V is TRBV19; D might be TRBD1 (5 bases). This CDR3 comprises 15 residues. Germline V gene lookup returns CDR1 LNHDA and CDR2 SQIVND (reference sequence). The ends were cut back, 2 bases at V and 8 bases at J, with 15 bases in the middle. CDR3 in amino acids: CASSILVQGWGELFF. CDR3 sequence (DNA): TGTGCCAGTAGTATATTAGTCCAGGGATGGGGGGAGCTGTTTTTT.

The V gene is TRBV19, the J gene TRBJ2-1; 9 nucleotides agree with TRBD2. Germline V CDR1 and CDR2: LNHDA, SQIVND (reference sequence). V gave up 1 base and J gave up 4 bases; unmatched junction bases: 8. The CDR3 is 17 residues long. CDR3 DNA: TGTGCCAGTAGTATAGTTACCGGACTAGCGTCTTACAATGAGCAGTTCTTC. It yields the protein CASSIVTGLASYNEQFF.

As concerns this clone: One end of the junction varies from germline; a read error may be responsible. The chain carries TRBV7-7 and TRBJ2-7; TRBD1 is a possible D gene (5 bases). This CDR3 region has 14 residues. CDR1 is SSHAT and CDR2 is FNYEAQ in the germline V gene (reference sequence). Here the CDR3 reads CASSLSQGNYEQYF. In DNA, the CDR3 is TGTGCTAGCAGCTTATCTCAGGGAAACTACGAGCAGTACTTC.

The gene calls are TRBV28 and TRBJ2-7; weak D call: TRBD1 (6 bases). The CDR3 consists of 15 residues. The V gene's germline CDR1 is MDHEN and CDR2 SYDVKM. V was shortened by 1 base and J by 3 bases, with 13 bases between the two germline ends. The CDR3 sequence is CASSLYRAQGYEQYF. In nucleotides, the CDR3 is TGTGCCAGCAGTTTATACAGGGCCCAAGGCTACGAGCAGTACTTC.

The chain's CDR3 is CASSGSDNEQFF. CDR3 bases: TGTGCCAGTAGCGGGTCTGACAATGAGCAGTTCTTC. The chain couples TRBV18 to TRBJ2-1; 7 bases are shared with TRBD2. Germline V gene sequence: CDR1 KGHSH, CDR2 LQKENI. This CDR3 region has 12 residues. V lost 9 bases to trimming and J lost 5 bases; unmatched junction nucleotides: 4.

J is TRBJ1-4 and V is TRBV9; the match to TRBD1 covers 8 bases. V was pared by 4 bases and J by 0 bases, with 5 bases of the junction left unmatched. The CDR3 loop spans 16 amino acids. The V gene's germline CDR1 is SGDLS and CDR2 YYNGEE. CDR3: CASSPWTGSTNEKLFF. DNA of the CDR3: TGTGCCAGCAGCCCCTGGACAGGGTCAACTAATGAAAAACTGTTTTTT.